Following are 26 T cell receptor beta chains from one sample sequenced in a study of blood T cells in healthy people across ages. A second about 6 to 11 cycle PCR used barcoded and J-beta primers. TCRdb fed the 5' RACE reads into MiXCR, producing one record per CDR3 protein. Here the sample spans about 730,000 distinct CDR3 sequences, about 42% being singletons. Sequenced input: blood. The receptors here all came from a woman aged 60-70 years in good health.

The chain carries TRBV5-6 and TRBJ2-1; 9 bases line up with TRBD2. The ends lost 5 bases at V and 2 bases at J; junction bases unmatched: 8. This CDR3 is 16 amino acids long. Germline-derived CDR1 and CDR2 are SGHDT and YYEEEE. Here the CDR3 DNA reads TGTGCCAGCAGTCCTCAAGCGGGAGGAGCCTACAATGAGCAGTTCTTC. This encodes CASSPQAGGAYNEQFF.

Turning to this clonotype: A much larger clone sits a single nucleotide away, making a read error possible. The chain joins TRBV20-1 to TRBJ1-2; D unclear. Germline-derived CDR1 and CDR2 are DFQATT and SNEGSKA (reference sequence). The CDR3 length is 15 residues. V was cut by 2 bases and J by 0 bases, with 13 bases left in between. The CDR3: CSARSGSVANYGYTF. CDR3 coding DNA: TGCAGTGCTAGATCGGGCAGCGTAGCTAACTATGGCTACACCTTC.

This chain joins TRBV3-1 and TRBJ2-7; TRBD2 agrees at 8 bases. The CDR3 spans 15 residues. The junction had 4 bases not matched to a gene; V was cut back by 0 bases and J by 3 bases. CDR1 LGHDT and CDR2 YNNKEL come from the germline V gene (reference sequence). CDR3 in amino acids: CASSQDRGGIYEQYF. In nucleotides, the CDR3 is TGTGCCAGCAGCCAAGATCGGGGGGGGATCTACGAGCAGTACTTC.

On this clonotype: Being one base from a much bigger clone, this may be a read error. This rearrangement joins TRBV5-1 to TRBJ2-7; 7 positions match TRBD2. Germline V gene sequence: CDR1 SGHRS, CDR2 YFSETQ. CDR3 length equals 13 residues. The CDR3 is CAGSFGGSYEQYF. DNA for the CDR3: TGCGCCGGCAGCTTCGGGGGGTCCTACGAGCAGTACTTC.

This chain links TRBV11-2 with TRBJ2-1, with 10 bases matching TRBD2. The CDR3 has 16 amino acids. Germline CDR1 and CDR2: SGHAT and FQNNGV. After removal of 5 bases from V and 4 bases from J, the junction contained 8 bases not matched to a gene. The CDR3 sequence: CASSELGTSVYNEQFF. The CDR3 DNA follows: TGTGCCAGCAGCGAGCTAGGGACTAGCGTTTACAATGAGCAGTTCTTC.

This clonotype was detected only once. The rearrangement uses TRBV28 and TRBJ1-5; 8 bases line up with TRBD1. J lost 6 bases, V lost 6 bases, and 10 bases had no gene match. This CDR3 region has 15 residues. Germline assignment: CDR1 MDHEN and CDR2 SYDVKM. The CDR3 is CASSMTRGLGQPQHF. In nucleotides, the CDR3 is TGTGCCAGCAGCATGACCAGGGGGCTCGGTCAGCCCCAGCATTTT.

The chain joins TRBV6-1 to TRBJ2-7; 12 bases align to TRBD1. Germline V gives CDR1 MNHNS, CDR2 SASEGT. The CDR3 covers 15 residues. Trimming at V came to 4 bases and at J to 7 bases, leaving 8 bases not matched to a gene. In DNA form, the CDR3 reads TGTGCCAGCAGTGCGGGACAGGGGGCTTACAATGAGCAGTACTTC. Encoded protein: CASSAGQGAYNEQYF.

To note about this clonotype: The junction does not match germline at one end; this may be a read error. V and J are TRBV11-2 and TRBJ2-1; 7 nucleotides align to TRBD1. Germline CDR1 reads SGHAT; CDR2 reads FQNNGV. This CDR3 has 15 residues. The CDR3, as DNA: TGTGCCAGTAGCTGGGGACAGACGAACTACAATGAGCAGTTCTTC. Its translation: CASSWGQTNYNEQFF.

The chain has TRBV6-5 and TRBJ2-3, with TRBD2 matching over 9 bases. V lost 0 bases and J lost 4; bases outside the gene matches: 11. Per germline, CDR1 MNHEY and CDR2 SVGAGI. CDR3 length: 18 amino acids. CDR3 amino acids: CASSYSGGRAFGADTQYF. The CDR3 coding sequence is TGTGCCAGCAGTTACTCGGGCGGGAGGGCCTTTGGCGCAGATACGCAGTATTTT.

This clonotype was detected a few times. The CDR3 is CSARASYRENGPDTQYF. As DNA, the CDR3 is TGCAGTGCTAGGGCCTCGTATCGGGAGAACGGTCCAGATACGCAGTATTTT. The chain links TRBV20-1 to TRBJ2-3, with D possibly being TRBD2 (6 bases). V was trimmed by 3 bases and J by 4 bases, leaving 23 bases between them. The CDR3 is made up of 17 amino acids. CDR1 is DFQATT and CDR2 is SNEGSKA in the germline V gene (reference sequence).

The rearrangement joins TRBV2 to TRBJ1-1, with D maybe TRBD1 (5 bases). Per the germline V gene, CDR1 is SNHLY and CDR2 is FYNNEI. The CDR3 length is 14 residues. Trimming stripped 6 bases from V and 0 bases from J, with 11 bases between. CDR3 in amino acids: CASRPGRMNTEAFF. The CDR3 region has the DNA TGTGCCAGCAGGCCGGGACGGATGAACACTGAAGCTTTCTTT.

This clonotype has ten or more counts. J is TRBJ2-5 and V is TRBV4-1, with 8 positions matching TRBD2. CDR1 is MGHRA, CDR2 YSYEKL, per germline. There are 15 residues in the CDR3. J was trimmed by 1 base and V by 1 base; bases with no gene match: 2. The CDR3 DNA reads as TGCGCCAGCAGCCAAGGGCGGGGGGTCCAAGAGACCCAGTACTTC. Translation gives CASSQGRGVQETQYF.

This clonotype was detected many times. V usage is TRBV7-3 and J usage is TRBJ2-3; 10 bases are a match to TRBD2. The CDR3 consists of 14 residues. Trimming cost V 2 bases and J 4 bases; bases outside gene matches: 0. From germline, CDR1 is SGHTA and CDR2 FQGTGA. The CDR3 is CASSLLAGADTQYF. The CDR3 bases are TGTGCCAGCAGCTTACTAGCGGGGGCAGATACGCAGTATTTT. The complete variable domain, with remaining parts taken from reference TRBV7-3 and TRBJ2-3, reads GAGVSQTPSNKVTEKGKYVELRCDPISGHTALYWYRQSLGQGPEFLIYFQGTGAADDSGLPNDRFFAVRPEGSVSTLKIQRTERGDSAVYLCASSLLAGADTQYFGPGTRLTVL.

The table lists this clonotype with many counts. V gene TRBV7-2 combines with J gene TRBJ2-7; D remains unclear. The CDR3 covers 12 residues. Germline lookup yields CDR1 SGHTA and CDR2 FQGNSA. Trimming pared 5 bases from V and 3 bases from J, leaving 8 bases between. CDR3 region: CASSPEIYEQYF. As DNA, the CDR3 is TGTGCCAGCAGCCCGGAAATCTACGAGCAGTACTTC.

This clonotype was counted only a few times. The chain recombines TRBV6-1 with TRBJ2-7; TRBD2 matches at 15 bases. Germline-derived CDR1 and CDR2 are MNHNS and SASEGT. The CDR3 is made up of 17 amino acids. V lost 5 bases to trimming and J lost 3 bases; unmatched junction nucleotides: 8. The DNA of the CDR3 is TGTGCCAGCAGTCAACCCGGGACTAGCGGGAGGAGCTACGAGCAGTACTTC. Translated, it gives CASSQPGTSGRSYEQYF.

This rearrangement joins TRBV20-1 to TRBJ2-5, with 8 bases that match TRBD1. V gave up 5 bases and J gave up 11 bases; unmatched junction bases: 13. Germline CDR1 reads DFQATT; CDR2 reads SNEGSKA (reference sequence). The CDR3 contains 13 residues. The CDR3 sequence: CSASPGQDYGQYF. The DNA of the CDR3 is TGCAGTGCTTCCCCGGGACAGGACTACGGGCAGTACTTC.

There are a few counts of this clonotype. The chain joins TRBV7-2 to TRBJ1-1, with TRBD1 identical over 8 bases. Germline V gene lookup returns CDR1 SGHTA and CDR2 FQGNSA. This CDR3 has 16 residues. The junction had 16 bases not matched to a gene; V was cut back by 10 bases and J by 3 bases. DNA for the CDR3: TGTGCCACCCGGACAGGGAACGTAGGGGGAGACACTGAAGCTTTCTTT. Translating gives CATRTGNVGGDTEAFF.

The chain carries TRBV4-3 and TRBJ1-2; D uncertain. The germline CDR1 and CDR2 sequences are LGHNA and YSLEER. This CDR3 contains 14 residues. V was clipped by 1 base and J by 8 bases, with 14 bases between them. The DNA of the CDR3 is TGCGCCAGCAGCCAAGTAGGACTCTCAGGCGGCTACACCTTC. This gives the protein CASSQVGLSGGYTF.

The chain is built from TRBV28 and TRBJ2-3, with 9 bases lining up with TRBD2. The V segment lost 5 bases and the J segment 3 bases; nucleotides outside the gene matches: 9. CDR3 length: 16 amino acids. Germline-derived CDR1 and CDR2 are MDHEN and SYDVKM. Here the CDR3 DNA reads TGTGCCAGCAGTCCTGTATTTGCGGGAGGGACAGATACGCAGTATTTT. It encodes CASSPVFAGGTDTQYF.

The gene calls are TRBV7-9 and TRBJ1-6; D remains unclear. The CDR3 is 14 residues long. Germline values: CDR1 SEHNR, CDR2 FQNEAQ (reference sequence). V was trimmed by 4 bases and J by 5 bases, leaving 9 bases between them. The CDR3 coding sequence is TGTGCCAGCAGCTCCGGGGTGAATAATTCACCCCTCCACTTT. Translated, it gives CASSSGVNNSPLHF.

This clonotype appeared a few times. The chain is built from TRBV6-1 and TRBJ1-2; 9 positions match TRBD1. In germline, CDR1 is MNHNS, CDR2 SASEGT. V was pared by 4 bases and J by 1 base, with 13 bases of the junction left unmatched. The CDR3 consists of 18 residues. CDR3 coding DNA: TGTGCCAGCAGTGGGACCGGGACAGGGAAAATCCATAACTATGGCTACACCTTC. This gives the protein CASSGTGTGKIHNYGYTF.

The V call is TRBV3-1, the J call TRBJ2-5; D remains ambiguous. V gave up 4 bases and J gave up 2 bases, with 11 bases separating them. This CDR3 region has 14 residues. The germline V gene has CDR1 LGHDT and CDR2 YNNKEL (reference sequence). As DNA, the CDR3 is TGTGCCAGCAGCCTCACTTCCCGGCAAGAGACCCAGTACTTC. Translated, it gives CASSLTSRQETQYF.

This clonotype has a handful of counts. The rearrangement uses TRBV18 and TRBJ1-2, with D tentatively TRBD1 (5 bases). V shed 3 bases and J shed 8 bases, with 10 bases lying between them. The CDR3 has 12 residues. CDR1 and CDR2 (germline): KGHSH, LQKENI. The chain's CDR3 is CASSPGRDGYTF. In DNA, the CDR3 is TGTGCCAGCTCACCCGGACGGGACGGCTACACCTTC. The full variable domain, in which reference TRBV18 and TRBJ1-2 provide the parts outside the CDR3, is NAGVMQNPRHLVRRRGQEARLRCSPMKGHSHVYWYRQLPEEGLKFMVYLQKENIIDESGMPKERFSAEFPKEGPSILRIQQVVRGDSAAYFCASSPGRDGYTFGSGTRLTVV.

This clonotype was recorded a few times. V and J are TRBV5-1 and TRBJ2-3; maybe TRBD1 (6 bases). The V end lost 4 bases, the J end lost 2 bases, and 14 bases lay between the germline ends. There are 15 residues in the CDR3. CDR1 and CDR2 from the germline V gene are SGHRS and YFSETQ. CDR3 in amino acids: CASSLQGRDTDTQYF. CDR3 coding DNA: TGCGCCAGCAGCCTACAGGGTCGGGACACAGATACGCAGTATTTT. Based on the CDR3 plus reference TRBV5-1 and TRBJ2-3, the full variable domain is KAGVTQTPRYLIKTRGQQVTLSCSPISGHRSVSWYQQTPGQGLQFLFEYFSETQRNKGNFPGRFSGRQFSNSRSEMNVSTLELGDSALYLCASSLQGRDTDTQYFGPGTRLTVL.

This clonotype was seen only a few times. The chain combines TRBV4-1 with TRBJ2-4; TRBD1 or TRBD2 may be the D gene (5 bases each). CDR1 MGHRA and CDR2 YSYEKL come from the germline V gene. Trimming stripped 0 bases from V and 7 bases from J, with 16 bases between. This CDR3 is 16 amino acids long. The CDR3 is CASSQEAGTELNIQYF. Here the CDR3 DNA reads TGCGCCAGCAGCCAAGAGGCAGGGACGGAGTTGAACATTCAGTACTTC.

The CDR3 nucleotides read TGTGCCAGCAGCTTAACATGGGGGAACACCGGGGAGCTGTTTTTT. Amino acid sequence: CASSLTWGNTGELFF. The chain has TRBV11-2 and TRBJ2-2, with D unclear. The CDR3 consists of 15 residues. V was trimmed by 2 bases and J by 1 base, leaving 8 bases between them. From germline, CDR1 is SGHAT and CDR2 FQNNGV.